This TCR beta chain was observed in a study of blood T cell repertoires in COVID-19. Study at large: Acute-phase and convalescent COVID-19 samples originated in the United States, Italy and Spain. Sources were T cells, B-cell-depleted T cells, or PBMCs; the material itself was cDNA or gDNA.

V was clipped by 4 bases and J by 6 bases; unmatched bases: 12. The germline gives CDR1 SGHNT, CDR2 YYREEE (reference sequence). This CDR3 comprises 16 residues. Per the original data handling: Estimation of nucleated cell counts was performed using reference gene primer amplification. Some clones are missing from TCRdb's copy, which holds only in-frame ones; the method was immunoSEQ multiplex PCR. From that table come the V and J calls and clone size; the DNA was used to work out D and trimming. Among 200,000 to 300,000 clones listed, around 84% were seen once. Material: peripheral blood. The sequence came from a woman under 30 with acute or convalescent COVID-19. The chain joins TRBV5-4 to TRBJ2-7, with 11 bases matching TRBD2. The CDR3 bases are TGTGCCAGCAGCCCCCCCTTAGCGGGAGGGCCTCGCGAGCAGTACTTC. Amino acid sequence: CASSPPLAGGPREQYF.